This passage covers 6 T cell receptor beta chains from one sample sequenced in a study of cytomegalovirus exposure and HLA in healthy donors. Vbeta (60) and Jbeta (13) primers were used in the PCR. Only in-frame clones appear in the TCRdb table, and some are missing; sequencing was by immunoSEQ multiplex PCR. The table lists about 96,000 clones, roughly three fifths of them singletons. The sequencing input was PBMCs. Source of these receptors: a man aged 60-69 years in good health and CMV-seronegative.

The chain has TRBV11-2 and TRBJ2-5; D might be TRBD2 (7 bases). CDR3 length equals 15 residues. V dropped 5 bases and J dropped 7 bases, with 20 bases sitting between them. The germline gives CDR1 SGHAT, CDR2 FQNNGV. Here the CDR3 DNA reads TGTGCCAGCAGCCACCCCCAGGGAGGGGGGGGGACCCAGTACTTC. It encodes CASSHPQGGGGTQYF.

The V call is TRBV29-1, the J call TRBJ2-1; the D gene is possibly TRBD1 (6 bases). This CDR3 is built from 13 residues. Germline CDR1 and CDR2: SQVTM and ANQGSEA. V shed 6 bases and J shed 9 bases, with 18 bases lying between them. CDR3 in amino acids: CSVTGLGGGEQFF. CDR3 sequence (DNA): TGCAGCGTCACCGGTCTTGGGGGCGGTGAGCAGTTCTTC.

This chain connects TRBV7-8 to TRBJ2-2, with TRBD1 matching over 8 bases. The germline V gene has CDR1 SGHVS and CDR2 FQNEAQ. V shed 5 bases and J 6 bases; nucleotides not matched to a gene: 11. CDR3 length: 16 residues. The CDR3 DNA reads TGTGCCAGCAGCCTTTTGACAGGGGAGGTCTCCGGGGAGCTGTTTTTT. This translates into CASSLLTGEVSGELFF.

This clone has a handful of counts. This chain links TRBV7-9 with TRBJ2-7, with D perhaps matching TRBD2 (6 bases). V was trimmed by 5 bases and J by 3 bases, leaving 11 bases between them. Germline CDR1 is SEHNR and CDR2 is FQNEAQ (reference sequence). The CDR3 consists of 13 residues. The CDR3 sequence: CASSEGLFYEQYF. For the CDR3, the DNA is TGTGCCAGCAGCGAGGGACTTTTCTACGAGCAGTACTTC.

J is TRBJ2-7 and V is TRBV5-1; tentative D call: TRBD2 (6 bases). V was shortened by 5 bases and J by 1 base, with 10 bases between the two germline ends. Germline-derived CDR1 and CDR2 are SGHRS and YFSETQ. The CDR3 spans 13 residues. CDR3 sequence reads: CASSRAGSYEQYF. CDR3 in DNA: TGCGCCAGCAGTAGGGCGGGATCCTACGAGCAGTACTTC. Drawing the rest from reference TRBV5-1 and TRBJ2-7, the complete variable domain is KAGVTQTPRYLIKTRGQQVTLSCSPISGHRSVSWYQQTPGQGLQFLFEYFSETQRNKGNFPGRFSGRQFSNSRSEMNVSTLELGDSALYLCASSRAGSYEQYFGPGTRLTVT.

This clone has just a few counts. The V gene is TRBV10-2, the J gene TRBJ2-1; 7 nucleotides match TRBD1. The CDR3 runs 15 residues. CDR1 and CDR2 (germline): WSHSY, SAAADI. V shed 7 bases, J shed 1 base, and the junction held 7 bases outside the gene matches. The CDR3 bases are TGCGCCAGCACCCCAGGGGGATGGTCCTACAATGAGCAGTTCTTC. Its translation: CASTPGGWSYNEQFF.